The present entry profiles one TCR beta chain with its context. No cognate antigen has been identified for it. No base qualities exist here, and no much larger clone lies one base off it. This entry comes from a study of CD8 T cells in Susac syndrome (dated by TCRdb to between 2018 and 2020). About the study as a whole: Among the Susac syndrome patients who were sequenced, clinically active disease was present in five or six and clinical remission was observed in 8 or 9. At blood withdrawal, Susac syndrome patients were therapy-naive, treated with corticosteroids (with IVIg additionally given to some), or treated with IVIg alone. Repertoire sequencing was used to test whether CD8+ T cell activation and differentiation in Susac syndrome was antigen driven.

Peripheral blood CD8+ and CD4+ T cells from healthy donors, Susac syndrome patients and multiple sclerosis patients were profiled by high-throughput TCR beta sequencing. The Susac syndrome patients fulfilled recently defined diagnostic criteria for either definite or probable disease. Bulk CD8+ and CD4+ T cells were purified by magnetic negative isolation, whereas CD8+ TEMRA cells were enriched by FACS. Blood was drawn into EDTA tubes, processed within 24 hours, and PBMCs were isolated by density gradient centrifugation. PBMCs intended for TCR sequencing were cryopreserved in liquid nitrogen and were subsequently thawed in a 37 degrees C water bath. Purity of sorted or isolated CD4+, CD8+ and CD8+ TEMRA cells was at least 90%. The CDR3 runs 17 amino acids, cysteine and phenylalanine included. The kept DNA is CDR3 alone, 51 bases in frame from the first base. Unmatched junction bases come to 7, with V trimmed by 4 bases and J by 1 base. As encoded in the germline V gene, CDR1 is MGHDK while CDR2 is SYGVNS.

RNA was extracted with the RNeasy kit and roughly 0.5 to 1 ug was reverse transcribed using random hexamers. TCR beta CDR3 regions were amplified with the immunoSEQ multiplex PCR assay covering 54 Vbeta and 13 Jbeta segments. PCR amplification bias was corrected by using a synthetic template baseline for primer optimization and computational correction. Concerning the study's data processing: Only productive sequences were kept, with reads annotated to V, D and J genes according to IMGT and analyzed in immunoSEQ Analyzer. To calculate clonality, Shannon entropy was normalized by log2 of the number of productive unique sequences and then subtracted from one. For each patient and control, public and private clones were evaluated among the 100 most prevalent clones. Susac-specific clones were defined as absent from healthy and MS cohorts, some 1,000 published viral clones and other ImmuneACCESS disease sequences. TCRdb applied fastp at Q25 and MiXCR to the public reads, then kept only in-frame beta chains. Entries that share a CDR3 protein sequence are merged under the most common genes and DNA. TCRdb's processing, not the study's, gives the V and J calls here. This sample lists some 240,000 distinct CDR3 sequences; about 95% were detected once. The biggest ten clones account for 0.095% to 0.12% of the sample.

The study at large found these results: The study acknowledged that relatively few individuals were included in the TCR sequencing and HLA analysis. No clonal expansion was detected in the CD4+ T cell repertoire of Susac syndrome patients.

The TCR sequence derives from a human donor with Susac syndrome. Sequenced: CD4+ T cells from PBMCs. This chain joins TRBV25-1 to TRBJ2-2; 9 middle bases align to TRBD1. The CDR3 protein is CASSAQPGQGNTGELFF. The DNA reads as follows: TGTGCCAGCAGTGCGCAGCCGGGACAGGGGAACACCGGGGAGCTGTTTTTT.